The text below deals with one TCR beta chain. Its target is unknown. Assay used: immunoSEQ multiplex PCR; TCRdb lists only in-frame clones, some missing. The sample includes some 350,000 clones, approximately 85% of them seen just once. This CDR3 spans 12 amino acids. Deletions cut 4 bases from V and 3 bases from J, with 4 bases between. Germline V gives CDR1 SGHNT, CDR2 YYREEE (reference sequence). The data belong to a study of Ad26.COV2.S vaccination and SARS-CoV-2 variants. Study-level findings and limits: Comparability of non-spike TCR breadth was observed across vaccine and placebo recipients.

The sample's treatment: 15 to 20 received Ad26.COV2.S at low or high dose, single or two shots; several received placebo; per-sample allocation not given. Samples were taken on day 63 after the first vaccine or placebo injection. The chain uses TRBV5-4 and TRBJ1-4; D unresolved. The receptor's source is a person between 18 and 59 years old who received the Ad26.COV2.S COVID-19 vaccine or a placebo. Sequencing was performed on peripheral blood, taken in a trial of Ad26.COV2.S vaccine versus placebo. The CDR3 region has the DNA TGTGCCAGCAGCGTTCCTAATGAAAAACTGTTTTTT. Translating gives CASSVPNEKLFF. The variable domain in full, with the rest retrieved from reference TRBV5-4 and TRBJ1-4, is ETGVTQSPTHLIKTRGQQVTLRCSSQSGHNTVSWYQQALGQGPQFIFQYYREEENGRGNFPPRFSGLQFPNYSSELNVNALELDDSALYLCASSVPNEKLFFGSGTQLSVL.